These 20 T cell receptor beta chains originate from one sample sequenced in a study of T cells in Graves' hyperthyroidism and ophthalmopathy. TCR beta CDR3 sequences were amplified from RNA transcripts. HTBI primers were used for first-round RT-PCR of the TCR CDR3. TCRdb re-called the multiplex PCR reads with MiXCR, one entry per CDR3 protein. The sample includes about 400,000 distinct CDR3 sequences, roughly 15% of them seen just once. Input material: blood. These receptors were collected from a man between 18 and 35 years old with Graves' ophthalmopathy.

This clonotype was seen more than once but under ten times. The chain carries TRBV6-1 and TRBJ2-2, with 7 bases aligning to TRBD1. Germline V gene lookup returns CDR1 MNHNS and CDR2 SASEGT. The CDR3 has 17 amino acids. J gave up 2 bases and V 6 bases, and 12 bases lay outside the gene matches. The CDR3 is CASSELTGLVNTGELFF. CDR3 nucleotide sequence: TGTGCCAGCAGCGAACTGACAGGGCTAGTAAACACCGGGGAGCTGTTTTTT.

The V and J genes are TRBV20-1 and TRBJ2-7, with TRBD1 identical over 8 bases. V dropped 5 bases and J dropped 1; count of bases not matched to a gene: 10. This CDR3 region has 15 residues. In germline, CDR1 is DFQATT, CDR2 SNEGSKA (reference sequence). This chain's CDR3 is CSALSLGQESYEQYF. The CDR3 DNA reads TGCAGTGCTTTATCGCTGGGACAGGAGTCCTACGAGCAGTACTTC.

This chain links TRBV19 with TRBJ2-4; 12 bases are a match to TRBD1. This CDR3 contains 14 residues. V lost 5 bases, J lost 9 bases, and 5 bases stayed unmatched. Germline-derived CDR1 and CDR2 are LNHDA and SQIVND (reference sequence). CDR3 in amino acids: CASSLGTGGSIQYF. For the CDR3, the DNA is TGTGCCAGTAGTCTGGGGACAGGGGGCTCCATTCAGTACTTC. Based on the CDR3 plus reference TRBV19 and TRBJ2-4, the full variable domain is DGGITQSPKYLFRKEGQNVTLSCEQNLNHDAMYWYRQDPGQGLRLIYYSQIVNDFQKGDIAEGYSVSREKKESFPLTVTSAQKNPTAFYLCASSLGTGGSIQYFGAGTRLSVL.

CDR3 protein: CASRGDNSGANVLTF. CDR3 DNA: TGTGCCAGCAGGGGGGACAACTCTGGGGCCAACGTCCTGACTTTC. The chain links TRBV7-9 to TRBJ2-6, with a possible D match to TRBD1 (6 bases). CDR1 and CDR2 (germline): SEHNR, FQNEAQ (reference sequence). With 6 bases removed from V and 0 bases from J, the gap between germline ends came to 9 bases. This CDR3 comprises 15 residues.

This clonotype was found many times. CDR3 residues: CASSLGLAGDSTDTQYF. The CDR3 DNA reads TGCGCCAGCAGCTTGGGACTAGCGGGGGACAGCACAGATACGCAGTATTTT. This chain joins TRBV5-1 and TRBJ2-3; 12 bases map to TRBD2. The CDR3 has 17 amino acids. In germline, CDR1 is SGHRS, CDR2 YFSETQ. V lost 0 bases to trimming and J lost 0 bases; unmatched junction nucleotides: 2. Complete variable domain (other parts from reference TRBV5-1 and TRBJ2-3): KAGVTQTPRYLIKTRGQQVTLSCSPISGHRSVSWYQQTPGQGLQFLFEYFSETQRNKGNFPGRFSGRQFSNSRSEMNVSTLELGDSALYLCASSLGLAGDSTDTQYFGPGTRLTVL.

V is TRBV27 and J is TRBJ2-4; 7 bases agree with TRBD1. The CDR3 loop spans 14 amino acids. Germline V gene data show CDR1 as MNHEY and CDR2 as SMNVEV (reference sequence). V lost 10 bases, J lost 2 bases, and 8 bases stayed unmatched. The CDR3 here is CATRQGSTKNIQYF. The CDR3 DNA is TGTGCCACCAGACAGGGAAGCACCAAAAACATTCAGTACTTC.

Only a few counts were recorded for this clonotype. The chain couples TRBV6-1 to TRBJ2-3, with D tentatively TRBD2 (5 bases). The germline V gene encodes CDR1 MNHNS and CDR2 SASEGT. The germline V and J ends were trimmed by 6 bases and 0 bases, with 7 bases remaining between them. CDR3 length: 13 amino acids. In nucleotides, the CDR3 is TGTGCCAGCAGGTGGGAGAGCACAGATACGCAGTATTTT. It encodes CASRWESTDTQYF.

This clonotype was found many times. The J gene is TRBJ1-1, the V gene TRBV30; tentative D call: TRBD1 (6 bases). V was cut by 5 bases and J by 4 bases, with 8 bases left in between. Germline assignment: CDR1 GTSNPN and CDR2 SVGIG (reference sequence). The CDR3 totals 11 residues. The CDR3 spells CAWVGATEAFF. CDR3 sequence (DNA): TGTGCCTGGGTGGGGGCCACTGAAGCTTTCTTT.

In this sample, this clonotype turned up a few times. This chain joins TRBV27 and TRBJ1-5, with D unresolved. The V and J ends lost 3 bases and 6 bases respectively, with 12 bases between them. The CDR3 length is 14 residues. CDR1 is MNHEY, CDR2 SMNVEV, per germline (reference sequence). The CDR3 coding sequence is TGTGCCAGCAGTTTCATAGCCACCAGTCAGCCCCAGCATTTT. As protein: CASSFIATSQPQHF.

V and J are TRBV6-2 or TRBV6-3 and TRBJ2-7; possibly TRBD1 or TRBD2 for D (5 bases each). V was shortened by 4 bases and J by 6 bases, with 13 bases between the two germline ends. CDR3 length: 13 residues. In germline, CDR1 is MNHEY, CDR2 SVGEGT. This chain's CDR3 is CASSSQGGGEQYF. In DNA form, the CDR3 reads TGTGCCAGCAGTTCGCAGGGCGGAGGCGAGCAGTACTTC.

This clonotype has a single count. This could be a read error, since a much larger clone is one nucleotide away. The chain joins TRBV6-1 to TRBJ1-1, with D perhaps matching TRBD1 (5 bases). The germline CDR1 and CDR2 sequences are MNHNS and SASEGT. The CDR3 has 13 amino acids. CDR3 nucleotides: TGTGCCAGCGGTGAAGCAGGGTTGGCTGAAGCTTTCTTT. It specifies CASGEAGLAEAFF.

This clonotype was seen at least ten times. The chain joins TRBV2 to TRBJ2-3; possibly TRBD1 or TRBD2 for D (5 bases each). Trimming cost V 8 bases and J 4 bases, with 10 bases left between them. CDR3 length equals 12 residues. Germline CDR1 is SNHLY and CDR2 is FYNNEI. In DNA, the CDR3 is TGTGCCAGCCCTAGGGACCCAGATACGCAGTATTTT. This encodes CASPRDPDTQYF.

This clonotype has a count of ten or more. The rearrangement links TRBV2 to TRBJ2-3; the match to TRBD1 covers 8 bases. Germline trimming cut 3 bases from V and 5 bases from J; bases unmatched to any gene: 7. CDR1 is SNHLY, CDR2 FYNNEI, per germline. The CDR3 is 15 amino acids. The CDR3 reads CASSEARTGLDTQYF. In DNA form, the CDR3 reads TGTGCCAGCAGTGAGGCTCGGACAGGGTTAGATACGCAGTATTTT.

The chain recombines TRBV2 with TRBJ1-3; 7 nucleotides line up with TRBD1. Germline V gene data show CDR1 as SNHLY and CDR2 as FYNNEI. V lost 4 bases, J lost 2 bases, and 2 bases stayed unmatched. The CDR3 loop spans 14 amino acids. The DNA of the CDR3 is TGTGCCAGCAGTGTTGACAGGGCTGGAAACACCATATATTTT. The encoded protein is CASSVDRAGNTIYF.

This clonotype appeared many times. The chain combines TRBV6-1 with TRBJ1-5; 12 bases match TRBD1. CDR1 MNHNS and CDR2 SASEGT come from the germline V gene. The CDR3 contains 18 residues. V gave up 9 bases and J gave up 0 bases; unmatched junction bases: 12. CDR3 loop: CARTLRDRGHHSNQPQHF. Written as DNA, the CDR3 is TGTGCCAGGACCCTCCGGGACAGGGGGCACCATAGCAATCAGCCCCAGCATTTT.

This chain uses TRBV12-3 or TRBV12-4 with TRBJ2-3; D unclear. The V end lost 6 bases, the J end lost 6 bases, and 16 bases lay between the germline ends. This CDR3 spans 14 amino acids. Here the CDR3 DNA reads TGTGCCAGCAGGGCGGCTACCCTGCGGGATACGCAGTATTTT. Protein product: CASRAATLRDTQYF.

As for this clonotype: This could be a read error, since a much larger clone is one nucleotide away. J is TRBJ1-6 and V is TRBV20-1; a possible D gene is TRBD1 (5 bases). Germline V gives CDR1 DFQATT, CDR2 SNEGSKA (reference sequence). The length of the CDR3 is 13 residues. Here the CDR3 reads CSTRGYLNSPLHF. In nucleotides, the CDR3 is TGCAGCACGCGGGGGTATTTGAATTCACCCCTCCACTTT.

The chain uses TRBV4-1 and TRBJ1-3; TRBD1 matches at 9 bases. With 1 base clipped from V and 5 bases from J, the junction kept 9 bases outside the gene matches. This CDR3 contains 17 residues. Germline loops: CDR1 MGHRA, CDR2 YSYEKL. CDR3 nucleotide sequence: TGCGCCAGCAGCCAAGTCCGGGACAGGGATAATAGAAACACCATATATTTT. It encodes CASSQVRDRDNRNTIYF.

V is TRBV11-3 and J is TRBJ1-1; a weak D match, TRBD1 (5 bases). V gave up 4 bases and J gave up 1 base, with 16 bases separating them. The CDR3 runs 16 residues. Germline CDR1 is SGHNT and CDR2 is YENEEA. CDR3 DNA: TGTGCCAGCAGCTGGGGGGGGGGGGGGGGGAACACTGAAGCTTTCTTT. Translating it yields CASSWGGGGGNTEAFF.

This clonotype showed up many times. The CDR3 DNA reads as TGTGCCAGCTCACCACAGGGGGAGGGTGAAGCTTTCTTT. Its translation: CASSPQGEGEAFF. This chain connects TRBV18 to TRBJ1-1; D may be TRBD1 (6 bases). Germline-derived CDR1 and CDR2 are KGHSH and LQKENI. The CDR3 runs to 13 residues. V was trimmed by 1 base and J by 7 bases, leaving 10 bases between them.